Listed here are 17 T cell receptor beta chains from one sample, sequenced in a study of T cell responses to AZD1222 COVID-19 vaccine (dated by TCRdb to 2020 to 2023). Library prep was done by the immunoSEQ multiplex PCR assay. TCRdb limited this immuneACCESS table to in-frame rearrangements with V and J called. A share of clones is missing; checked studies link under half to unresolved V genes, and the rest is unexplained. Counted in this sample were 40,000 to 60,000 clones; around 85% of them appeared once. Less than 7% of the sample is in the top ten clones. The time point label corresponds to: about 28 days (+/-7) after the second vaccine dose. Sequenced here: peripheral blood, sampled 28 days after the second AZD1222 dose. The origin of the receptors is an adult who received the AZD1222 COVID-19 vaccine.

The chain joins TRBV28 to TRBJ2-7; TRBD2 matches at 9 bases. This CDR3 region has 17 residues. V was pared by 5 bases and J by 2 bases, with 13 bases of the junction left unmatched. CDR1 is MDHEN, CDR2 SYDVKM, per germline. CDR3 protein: CASSGDVAGAWTYEQYF. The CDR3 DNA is TGTGCCAGCAGTGGTGATGTAGCGGGAGCCTGGACCTACGAGCAGTACTTC.

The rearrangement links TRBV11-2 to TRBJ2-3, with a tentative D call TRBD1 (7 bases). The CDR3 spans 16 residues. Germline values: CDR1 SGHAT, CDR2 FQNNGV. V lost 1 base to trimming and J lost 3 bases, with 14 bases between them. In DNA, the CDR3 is TGTGCCAGCAGCTTAGCATGGCAGGGGGGTACAGATACGCAGTATTTT. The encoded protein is CASSLAWQGGTDTQYF.

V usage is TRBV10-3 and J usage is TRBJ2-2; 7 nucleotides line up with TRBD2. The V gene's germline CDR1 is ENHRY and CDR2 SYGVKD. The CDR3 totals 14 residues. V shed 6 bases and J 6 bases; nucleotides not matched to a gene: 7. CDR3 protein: CAIRGDYQSGELFF. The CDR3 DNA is TGTGCCATCAGGGGGGACTATCAATCCGGGGAGCTGTTTTTT.

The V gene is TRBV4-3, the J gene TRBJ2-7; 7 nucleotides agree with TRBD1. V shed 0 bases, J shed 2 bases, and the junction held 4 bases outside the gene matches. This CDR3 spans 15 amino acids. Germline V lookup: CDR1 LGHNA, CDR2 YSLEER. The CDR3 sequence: CASSQDNRGTYEQYF. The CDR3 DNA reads TGCGCCAGCAGCCAAGATAACAGGGGTACCTACGAGCAGTACTTC.

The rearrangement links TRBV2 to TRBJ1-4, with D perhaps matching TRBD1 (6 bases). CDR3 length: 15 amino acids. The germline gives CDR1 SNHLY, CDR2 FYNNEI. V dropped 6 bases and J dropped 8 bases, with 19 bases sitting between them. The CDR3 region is CASSETGTLGEKLFF. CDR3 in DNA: TGTGCCAGCAGCGAAACAGGGACCTTAGGAGAAAAACTGTTTTTT.

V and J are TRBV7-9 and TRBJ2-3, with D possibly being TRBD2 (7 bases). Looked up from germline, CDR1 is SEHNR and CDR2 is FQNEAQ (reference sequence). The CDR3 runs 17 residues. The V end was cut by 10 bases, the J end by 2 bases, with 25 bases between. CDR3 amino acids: CANPAQGSGGSTDTQYF. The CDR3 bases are TGTGCCAACCCTGCACAGGGCTCGGGGGGCTCCACAGATACGCAGTATTTT.

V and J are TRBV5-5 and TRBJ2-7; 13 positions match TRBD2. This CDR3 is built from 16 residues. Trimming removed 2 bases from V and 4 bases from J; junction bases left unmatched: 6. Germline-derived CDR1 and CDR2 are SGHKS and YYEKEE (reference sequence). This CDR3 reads CASSLGLAGDMYEQYF. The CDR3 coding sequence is TGTGCCAGCAGCTTAGGACTAGCGGGAGATATGTACGAGCAGTACTTC.

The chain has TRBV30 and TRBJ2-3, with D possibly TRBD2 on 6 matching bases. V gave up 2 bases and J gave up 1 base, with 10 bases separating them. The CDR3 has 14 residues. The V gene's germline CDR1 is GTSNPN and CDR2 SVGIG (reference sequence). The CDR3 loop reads CAWSRIAGTDTQYF. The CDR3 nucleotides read TGTGCCTGGAGTCGGATAGCGGGCACAGATACGCAGTATTTT.

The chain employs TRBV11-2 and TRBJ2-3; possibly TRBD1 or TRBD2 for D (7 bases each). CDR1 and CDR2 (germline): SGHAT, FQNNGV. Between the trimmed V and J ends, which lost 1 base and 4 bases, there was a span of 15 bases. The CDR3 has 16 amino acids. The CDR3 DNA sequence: TGTGCCAGCAGCTTAGTCGGGTCAGGGGGGGCAGATACGCAGTATTTT. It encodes CASSLVGSGGADTQYF.

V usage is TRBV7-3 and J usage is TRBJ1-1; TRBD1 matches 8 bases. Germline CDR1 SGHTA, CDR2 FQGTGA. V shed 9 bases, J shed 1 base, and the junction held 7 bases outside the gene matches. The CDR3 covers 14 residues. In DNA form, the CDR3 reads TGTGCCAGTAAGCCGGGACAGGCGAACACTGAAGCTTTCTTT. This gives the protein CASKPGQANTEAFF.

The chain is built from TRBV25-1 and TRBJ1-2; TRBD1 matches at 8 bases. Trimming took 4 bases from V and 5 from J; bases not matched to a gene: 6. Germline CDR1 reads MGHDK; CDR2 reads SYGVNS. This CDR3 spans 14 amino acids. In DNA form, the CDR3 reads TGTGCCAGCAGTGCTTTGGACAGGGATTATGGCTACACCTTC. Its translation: CASSALDRDYGYTF.

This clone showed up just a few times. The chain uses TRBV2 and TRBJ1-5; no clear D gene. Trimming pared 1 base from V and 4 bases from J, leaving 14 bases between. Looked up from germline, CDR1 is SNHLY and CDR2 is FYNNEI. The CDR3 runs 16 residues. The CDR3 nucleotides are TGTGCCAGCAGTGAAGGGATGGTTAGGCATAATCAGCCCCAGCATTTT. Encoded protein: CASSEGMVRHNQPQHF.

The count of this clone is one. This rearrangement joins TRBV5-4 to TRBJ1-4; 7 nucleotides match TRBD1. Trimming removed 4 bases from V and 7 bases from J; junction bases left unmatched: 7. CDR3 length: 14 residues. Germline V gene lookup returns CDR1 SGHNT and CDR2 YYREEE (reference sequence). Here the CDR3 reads CASSPDREGEKLFF. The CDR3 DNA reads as TGTGCCAGCAGCCCCGACAGGGAAGGTGAAAAACTGTTTTTT.

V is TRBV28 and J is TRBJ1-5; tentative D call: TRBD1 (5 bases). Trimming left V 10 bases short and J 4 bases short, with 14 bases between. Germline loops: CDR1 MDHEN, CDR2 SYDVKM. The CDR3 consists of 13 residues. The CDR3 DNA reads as TGTGCCATCGAATCCCGGGGGAATCAGCCCCAGCATTTT. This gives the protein CAIESRGNQPQHF.

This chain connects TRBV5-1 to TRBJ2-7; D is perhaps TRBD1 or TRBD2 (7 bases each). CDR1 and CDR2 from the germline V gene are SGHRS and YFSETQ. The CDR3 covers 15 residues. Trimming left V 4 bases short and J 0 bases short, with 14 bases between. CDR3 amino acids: CASSVGGTASYEQYF. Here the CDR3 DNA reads TGCGCCAGCAGCGTGGGAGGGACAGCCTCCTACGAGCAGTACTTC. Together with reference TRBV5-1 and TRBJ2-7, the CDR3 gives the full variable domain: KAGVTQTPRYLIKTRGQQVTLSCSPISGHRSVSWYQQTPGQGLQFLFEYFSETQRNKGNFPGRFSGRQFSNSRSEMNVSTLELGDSALYLCASSVGGTASYEQYFGPGTRLTVT.

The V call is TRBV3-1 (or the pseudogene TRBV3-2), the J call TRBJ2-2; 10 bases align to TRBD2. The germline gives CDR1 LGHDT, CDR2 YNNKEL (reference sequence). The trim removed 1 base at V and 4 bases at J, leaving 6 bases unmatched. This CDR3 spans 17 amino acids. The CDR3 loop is CASSQVRGTSVTGELFF. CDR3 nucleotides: TGTGCCAGCAGCCAAGTTAGAGGGACTAGCGTCACCGGGGAGCTGTTTTTT.

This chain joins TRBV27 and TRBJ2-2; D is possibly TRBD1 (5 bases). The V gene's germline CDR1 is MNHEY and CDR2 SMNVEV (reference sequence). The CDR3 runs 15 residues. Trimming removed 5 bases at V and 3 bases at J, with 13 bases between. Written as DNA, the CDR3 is TGTGCCAGCAGTCGGCAGGGCTTTTACACCGGGGAGCTGTTTTTT. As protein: CASSRQGFYTGELFF.